Listed below are T cell receptor beta chains from one sample, sequenced in a study of blood T cells in healthy people across ages. TCRdb analysed the 5' RACE reads with MiXCR anew, one entry per CDR3 protein. In the table there are around 620,000 distinct CDR3 sequences, roughly 28% of which are singletons. The sample taken for sequencing was blood. These receptors were obtained from a woman in her 70s in good health. CDR3s include the opening cysteine and the closing phenylalanine or tryptophan. Fields, in order: V gene, CDR3 length, D gene, clone size, J gene, CDR3 DNA, CDR3 protein. A D gene is named only where the DNA matches it firmly. Some rows have no size entry. The others give once, few or many, or a class for an expanded clone.

TRBV19	12	.	few	TRBJ2-5	TGTGCCAGACAGGGAAGGGGAGAGACCCAGTACTTC	CARQGRGETQYF
TRBV2	14	TRBD1	.	TRBJ2-5	TGTGCCAGCAGGGCTACAGGGGGCGAGGAGACCCAGTACTTC	CASRATGGEETQYF
TRBV20-1	14	TRBD2	.	TRBJ2-1	TGCAGTGCTATTCCGGGAGGGTCCTACAATGAGCAGTTCTTC	CSAIPGGSYNEQFF
TRBV20-1	13	.	.	TRBJ1-1	TGCAGGGGGGAAATACAGGTGAACACTGAAGCTTTCTTT	CRGEIQVNTEAFF
TRBV3-1	14	.	.	TRBJ1-2	TGTGCCAGCAGCCGCCGGATGGGGGTCGGTGGCTACACCTTC	CASSRRMGVGGYTF
TRBV3-1	16	.	few	TRBJ1-4	TGTGCCAGCAGCCAGATCCCGGAGACAACTAATGAAAAACTGTTTTTT	CASSQIPETTNEKLFF
TRBV19	17	.	.	TRBJ1-1	TGTGCCAGTAGTATATGGGGGCGGGGGGGGCTGAACACTGAAGCTTTCTTT	CASSIWGRGGLNTEAFF
TRBV29-1	13	.	few	TRBJ2-6	TGCAGCGCGGGTCCCGCTGGGGCCAACGTCCTGACTTTC	CSAGPAGANVLTF
TRBV12-3/TRBV12-4	16	.	many	TRBJ1-3	TGTGCCAGCAGCAGTAGAATGGGAGATTCTGGAAACACCATATATTTT	CASSSRMGDSGNTIYF
TRBV7-8	15	.	.	TRBJ1-1	TGTGCCAGCAGCTCCGCTCGGGGGGCGAACACTGAAGCTTTCTTT	CASSSARGANTEAFF
TRBV3-1	13	.	.	TRBJ1-1	TGTGCCAGCAGCCCATCTAGGGGCACTGAAGCTTTCTTT	CASSPSRGTEAFF
TRBV29-1	14	.	.	TRBJ2-3	TGCAGCGTTGGGTTCGGCGCCAGCACAGATACGCAGTATTTT	CSVGFGASTDTQYF
TRBV4-2	15	TRBD1	many	TRBJ2-3	TGTGCCAGCAGCCGGGGACAGGCCCCCACAGATACGCAGTATTTT	CASSRGQAPTDTQYF
TRBV4-2	14	.	.	TRBJ1-2	TGTGCCAGCAGCCAGGCTTCGATTGGAGAAGGCTACACCTTC	CASSQASIGEGYTF
TRBV7-2	13	.	few	TRBJ2-1	TGTGCCAGCATGGGGGGCTTCTACAATGAGCAGTTCTTC	CASMGGFYNEQFF
TRBV6-1	13	.	few	TRBJ1-2	TGTGCCAGCAGTCGACAGGATAACTATGGCTACACCTTC	CASSRQDNYGYTF
TRBV25-1	11	.	many	TRBJ2-7	TGTGCCAGCAGAGGAGGGAACGAGCAGTACTTC	CASRGGNEQYF
TRBV5-1	14	TRBD2	.	TRBJ2-3	TGCGCCAGCAGCCGGGGGGGCCCGGGAGATACGCAGTATTTT	CASSRGGPGDTQYF
TRBV12-3/TRBV12-4	14	TRBD1	many	TRBJ1-3	TGTGCCAGCAGCAGGGACAGGTCTGGAAACACCATATATTTT	CASSRDRSGNTIYF
TRBV4-1	13	TRBD2	.	TRBJ2-3	TGCGCCAGCAGCCAGGCCGGACTAGCGAGTATGTATTTT	CASSQAGLASMYF
TRBV18	14	.	.	TRBJ2-5	TGTGCCAGCTCTAACCAAGTAGTACAAGAGACCCAGTACTTC	CASSNQVVQETQYF
TRBV5-1	13	.	few	TRBJ2-5	TGCGCCAGCAGGTTGGACAAGCAAGGGACCCAGTACTTC	CASRLDKQGTQYF